The 28 T cell receptor beta chains in this list originate from one sample, sequenced in a study of OX40 agonist ivuxolimab in advanced cancers. The method was immunoSEQ multiplex PCR; TCRdb's version includes in-frame clones alone and lacks a portion of them. The sample yields 62,000 or so clones, over 80% seen once. This specimen was CD4+ or CD8+ T cells sorted from blood, taken in a trial of the OX40 agonist ivuxolimab. The receptor source for this set is an adult with an advanced solid tumor such as melanoma, head and neck, liver or kidney cancer.

The CDR3 nucleotides are TGTGCCAGCAGTTACGAAGGGGGGCAAGAGACCCAGTACTTC. This encodes CASSYEGGQETQYF. The chain employs TRBV6-5 and TRBJ2-5; either TRBD1 or TRBD2 may fit D (6 bases each). The germline V and J ends were trimmed by 2 bases and 2 bases, with 9 bases remaining between them. CDR3 length equals 14 residues. The germline CDR1 and CDR2 sequences are MNHEY and SVGAGI.

V and J are TRBV10-1 and TRBJ2-7; TRBD2 might be the D (5 bases). Trimming removed 3 bases from V and 5 bases from J, with 17 bases in between. Germline values: CDR1 WNHNN, CDR2 SYGVQD (reference sequence). This CDR3 region has 15 residues. Here the CDR3 reads CASSDGSYRIDEQYF. CDR3 sequence (DNA): TGCGCCAGCAGTGATGGGAGTTACCGTATAGACGAGCAGTACTTC.

The chain uses TRBV27 and TRBJ2-1, with 7 bases matching TRBD2. The trim removed 2 bases at V and 4 bases at J, leaving 2 bases unmatched. The CDR3 extends over 14 amino acids. CDR1 is MNHEY, CDR2 SMNVEV, per germline (reference sequence). CDR3 residues: CASSLAGAYNEQFF. The CDR3 nucleotides are TGTGCCAGCAGTTTAGCGGGAGCTTACAATGAGCAGTTCTTC.

The chain has TRBV7-4 and TRBJ1-4; no clear D gene. The ends were cut back, 0 bases at V and 3 bases at J, with 11 bases in the middle. From germline, CDR1 is SGHVT and CDR2 SQSDAQ. The CDR3 spans 16 residues. DNA for the CDR3: TGTGCCAGCAGCTTAGCGGCGATTGCGGCTAATGAAAAACTGTTTTTT. Protein product: CASSLAAIAANEKLFF.

This chain joins TRBV5-4 and TRBJ2-3, with D possibly matching TRBD2 (5 bases). The germline CDR1 and CDR2 sequences are SGHNT and YYREEE (reference sequence). Trimming removed 4 bases from V and 4 bases from J, with 16 bases in between. The CDR3 loop spans 15 amino acids. CDR3 residues: CASSQGGSGSDTQYF. For the CDR3, the DNA is TGTGCCAGCAGCCAAGGTGGATCGGGGTCAGATACGCAGTATTTT.

The gene calls are TRBV20-1 and TRBJ2-1; TRBD2 aligns across 10 bases. This CDR3 has 11 residues. Germline V CDR1 and CDR2: DFQATT, SNEGSKA (reference sequence). Trimming removed 4 bases from V and 15 bases from J; junction bases left unmatched: 6. CDR3 in amino acids: CSATQAGGAFF. The CDR3, as DNA: TGCAGTGCTACCCAAGCGGGAGGGGCGTTCTTC.

This clone showed up just once. The chain carries TRBV21-1 and TRBJ1-1. TRBV21-1 is classified as a pseudogene. CDR3 length: 18 residues. CDR3 protein: CASSKWGGGRLMNTEAFF. CDR3 in DNA: TGTGCCAGCAGCAAATGGGGAGGGGGCCGACTTATGAACACTGAAGCTTTCTTT.

V gene TRBV6-5 combines with J gene TRBJ1-2; D might be TRBD1 (6 bases). The V end was cut by 4 bases, the J end by 4 bases, with 13 bases between. The CDR3 consists of 14 residues. Germline V lookup: CDR1 MNHEY, CDR2 SVGAGI. CDR3 region: CASSSRRQVYGYTF. The CDR3, as DNA: TGTGCCAGCAGTTCGCGTAGACAGGTCTATGGCTACACCTTC.

CDR3 amino acids: CASSTGEDEQFF. As DNA, the CDR3 is TGCGCCAGCAGCACGGGGGAGGATGAGCAGTTCTTC. The V gene is TRBV5-1, the J gene TRBJ2-1, with D possibly being TRBD2 (6 bases). Per the germline V gene, CDR1 is SGHRS and CDR2 is YFSETQ. Trimming stripped 4 bases from V and 8 bases from J, with 10 bases between. The CDR3 length is 12 residues.

The V gene is TRBV28, the J gene TRBJ2-7; weak D call: TRBD2 (5 bases). CDR3 size: 16 residues. The germline V gene encodes CDR1 MDHEN and CDR2 SYDVKM. Trimming took 3 bases from V and 5 from J, leaving 20 bases between them. The CDR3 DNA reads TGTGCCAGCAGTTTCCACGGACGGGGAGAAGCCGACGAGCAGTACTTC. It encodes CASSFHGRGEADEQYF.

The V gene is TRBV10-1, the J gene TRBJ2-3; TRBD2 matches 10 bases. The CDR3 extends over 14 amino acids. V lost 6 bases, J lost 3 bases, and 3 bases stayed unmatched. Germline V lookup: CDR1 WNHNN, CDR2 SYGVQD (reference sequence). DNA of the CDR3: TGCGCCAGCAGCGTTAGCGGGAGGACAGATACGCAGTATTTT. It yields the protein CASSVSGRTDTQYF.

V gene TRBV30 combines with J gene TRBJ2-7, with 7 bases identical to TRBD1. Germline values: CDR1 GTSNPN, CDR2 SVGIG (reference sequence). V shed 3 bases, J shed 3 bases, and the junction held 11 bases outside the gene matches. The CDR3 spans 15 residues. In nucleotides, the CDR3 is TGTGCCTGGAGAGGCCCTCCAGGGGGTGTCTACGAGCAGTACTTC. Encoded protein: CAWRGPPGGVYEQYF.

The chain recombines TRBV30 with TRBJ2-7, with 11 bases fitting TRBD1. This CDR3 contains 14 residues. Germline CDR1 GTSNPN, CDR2 SVGIG (reference sequence). V lost 0 bases to trimming and J lost 4 bases; unmatched junction nucleotides: 2. For the CDR3, the DNA is TGTGCCTGGAGTGTAGGGACAGGGGGATACGAGCAGTACTTC. It translates to CAWSVGTGGYEQYF.

J is TRBJ2-7 and V is TRBV19, with TRBD2 as a possible D gene (6 bases). The CDR3 extends over 14 amino acids. Trimming took off 2 bases at V and 6 bases at J, with 14 bases between the two ends. Germline V CDR1 and CDR2: LNHDA, SQIVND (reference sequence). The CDR3 coding sequence is TGTGCCAGTAGTATAACGACGGGAGTCCCCGAGCAGTACTTC. Translation: CASSITTGVPEQYF.

The V gene is TRBV13, the J gene TRBJ2-3; weak D call: TRBD2 (5 bases). Trimming took 0 bases from V and 5 from J, leaving 15 bases between them. Germline V CDR1 and CDR2: PRHDT, FYEKMQ (reference sequence). The CDR3 sequence is 16 residues long. The CDR3 coding sequence is TGTGCCAGCAGCTTAGGCGGAGCGGCAGGCCAAGATACGCAGTATTTT. This sequence encodes CASSLGGAAGQDTQYF.

This clone was found a few times. The chain uses TRBV27 and TRBJ2-3; D call uncertain. The CDR3 contains 13 residues. The germline CDR1 and CDR2 sequences are MNHEY and SMNVEV (reference sequence). Trimming took 1 base from V and 2 from J, leaving 4 bases between them. CDR3 residues: CASSLYITDTQYF. The CDR3 region has the DNA TGTGCCAGCAGTTTATACATCACAGATACGCAGTATTTT.

The chain is built from TRBV6-5 and TRBJ2-2; D uncertain. Per the germline V gene, CDR1 is MNHEY and CDR2 is SVGAGI. Trimming stripped 5 bases from V and 7 bases from J, with 8 bases between. The CDR3 has 12 residues. CDR3 nucleotide sequence: TGTGCCAGCAGTCTAATGGTCGGGGAGCTGTTTTTT. The encoded protein is CASSLMVGELFF.

This clone was picked up a small number of times. The chain joins TRBV2 to TRBJ2-7, with D perhaps TRBD2 (5 bases). CDR3 length: 14 amino acids. Germline V gene lookup returns CDR1 SNHLY and CDR2 FYNNEI. The V and J ends lost 6 bases and 5 bases respectively, with 17 bases between them. CDR3 sequence reads: CASRRGTEVHEQYF. Written as DNA, the CDR3 is TGTGCCAGCAGACGGGGAACGGAGGTCCACGAGCAGTACTTC.

The rearrangement uses TRBV9 and TRBJ2-2; D ambiguous. The CDR3 extends over 13 amino acids. V was pared by 0 bases and J by 4 bases, with 4 bases between. Germline CDR1 is SGDLS and CDR2 is YYNGEE. In nucleotides, the CDR3 is TGTGCCAGCAGCGTAGTGGGCACCGGGGAGCTGTTTTTT. This codes for CASSVVGTGELFF.

The chain combines TRBV10-3 with TRBJ2-2, with 10 bases lining up with TRBD2. J gave up 6 bases and V 6 bases, and 10 bases lay outside the gene matches. Germline V gene sequence: CDR1 ENHRY, CDR2 SYGVKD. This CDR3 is built from 16 residues. This CDR3 reads CAIRASGGRDAGELFF. CDR3 nucleotide sequence: TGTGCCATCAGGGCTAGCGGGGGACGAGACGCCGGGGAGCTGTTTTTT.

The chain is built from TRBV18 and TRBJ1-1; no clear D gene. The CDR3 is 15 residues long. Trimming shortened V by 3 bases and J by 1 base, and 12 bases separated the two germline ends. The germline CDR1 and CDR2 sequences are KGHSH and LQKENI. The CDR3 spells CASSPVGVGNTEAFF. For the CDR3, the DNA is TGTGCCAGCTCACCGGTCGGGGTGGGGAACACTGAAGCTTTCTTT. Supplemented by reference TRBV18 and TRBJ1-1, the full variable domain reads NAGVMQNPRHLVRRRGQEARLRCSPMKGHSHVYWYRQLPEEGLKFMVYLQKENIIDESGMPKERFSAEFPKEGPSILRIQQVVRGDSAAYFCASSPVGVGNTEAFFGQGTRLTVV.

The V and J genes are TRBV29-1 and TRBJ2-2; the D gene is possibly TRBD2 (5 bases). Per germline, CDR1 SQVTM and CDR2 ANQGSEA. The CDR3 is made up of 15 amino acids. V lost 5 bases to trimming and J lost 0 bases, with 13 bases between them. The CDR3: CSVLEGGSNTGELFF. CDR3 nucleotides: TGCAGCGTTCTTGAAGGCGGGTCGAACACCGGGGAGCTGTTTTTT.

This clone was seen only once. J is TRBJ2-7 and V is TRBV21-1; TRBD2, the D gene given by the table, was not confirmed from the DNA. TRBV21-1 is a pseudogene locus. The CDR3 runs to 14 residues. CDR3 in amino acids: CASSNSGENCEQYF. The CDR3 DNA is TGTGCCAGCAGCAATTCGGGAGAGAACTGCGAGCAGTACTTC.

The chain joins TRBV10-3 to TRBJ1-2, with D unclear. Germline V gives CDR1 ENHRY, CDR2 SYGVKD. V was trimmed by 3 bases and J by 11 bases, leaving 13 bases between them. The CDR3 consists of 12 residues. This CDR3 is CAISDDEMVYTF. CDR3 coding DNA: TGTGCCATCAGTGATGATGAGATGGTATACACCTTC.

This chain connects TRBV14 to TRBJ2-3; tentative D call: TRBD1 (5 bases). Germline-derived CDR1 and CDR2 are SGHDN and FVKESK. The CDR3 covers 14 residues. V was cut by 4 bases and J by 2 bases, with 10 bases left in between. DNA for the CDR3: TGTGCCAGCAGCCCTAGACAGCTCACAGATACGCAGTATTTT. Protein: CASSPRQLTDTQYF.

CDR3 coding DNA: TGTGCCAGCAGCCAACGTAAGCGGGAGTGGTACGAGCAGTACTTC. Protein product: CASSQRKREWYEQYF. The chain couples TRBV14 to TRBJ2-7; 8 bases are a match to TRBD2. Germline CDR1 SGHDN, CDR2 FVKESK. The CDR3 runs to 15 residues. With V trimmed by 2 bases and J by 4 bases, 7 bases remained unmatched.

V and J are TRBV5-5 and TRBJ1-1, with D tentatively TRBD1 (6 bases). Trimming removed 0 bases at V and 3 bases at J, with 9 bases between. The CDR3 extends over 14 amino acids. Germline V gene data show CDR1 as SGHKS and CDR2 as YYEKEE (reference sequence). The CDR3 sequence: CASSLVAGDTEAFF. Written as DNA, the CDR3 is TGTGCCAGCAGCTTGGTGGCAGGGGACACTGAAGCTTTCTTT.

The chain links TRBV29-1 to TRBJ2-7, with D maybe TRBD1 (6 bases). Germline V CDR1 and CDR2: SQVTM, ANQGSEA. V lost 4 bases and J 4 bases, leaving 17 bases between the germline ends. CDR3 length equals 14 residues. The CDR3 loop reads CSVALWTDPYEQYF. The CDR3 DNA sequence: TGCAGCGTTGCGTTGTGGACAGATCCATACGAGCAGTACTTC.